This T cell receptor (beta chain) was sequenced during a study of early T cells in non-severe SARS-CoV-2 infection. In its sample, this clonotype was seen many times. TCRdb fed the 5' RACE reads into MiXCR, producing one record per CDR3 protein. The sample contains 30,000 to 40,000 distinct CDR3 sequences, 5% to 6% of which appear only once. The V and J ends lost 4 bases and 10 bases respectively, with 26 bases between them. There are 16 residues in the CDR3. Per germline, CDR1 SGHDN and CDR2 FVKESK. Sequencing was carried out using whole blood. The receptor was isolated from an adult who was a healthcare worker with PCR-confirmed SARS-CoV-2 infection or an uninfected control (not recorded which). V gene TRBV14 combines with J gene TRBJ2-7, with D unresolved. For the CDR3, the DNA is TGTGCCAGCAGCCGAAGCTCAGATACCTTCTACTTTGGACAGTACTTC. Its translation is CASSRSSDTFYFGQYF.